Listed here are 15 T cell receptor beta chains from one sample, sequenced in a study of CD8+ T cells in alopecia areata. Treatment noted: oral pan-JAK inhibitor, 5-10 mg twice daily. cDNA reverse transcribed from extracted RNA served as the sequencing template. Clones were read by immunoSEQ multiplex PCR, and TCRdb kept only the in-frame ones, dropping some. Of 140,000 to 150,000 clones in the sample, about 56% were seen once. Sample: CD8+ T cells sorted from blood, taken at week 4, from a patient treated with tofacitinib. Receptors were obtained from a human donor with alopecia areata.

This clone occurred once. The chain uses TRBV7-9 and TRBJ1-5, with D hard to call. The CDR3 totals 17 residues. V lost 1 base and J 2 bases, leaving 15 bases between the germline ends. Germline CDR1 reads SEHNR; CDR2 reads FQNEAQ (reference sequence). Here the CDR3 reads CASSLVQESQGNQPQHF. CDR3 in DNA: TGTGCCAGCAGCTTAGTCCAGGAGAGCCAAGGCAATCAGCCCCAGCATTTT.

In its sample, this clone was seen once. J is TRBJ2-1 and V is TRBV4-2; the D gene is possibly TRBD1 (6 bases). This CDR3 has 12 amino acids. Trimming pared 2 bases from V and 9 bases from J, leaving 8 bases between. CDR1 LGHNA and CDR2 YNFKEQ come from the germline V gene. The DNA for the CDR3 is TGTGCCAGCAGCCAACGGACAGTTGAGCAGTTCTTC. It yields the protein CASSQRTVEQFF.

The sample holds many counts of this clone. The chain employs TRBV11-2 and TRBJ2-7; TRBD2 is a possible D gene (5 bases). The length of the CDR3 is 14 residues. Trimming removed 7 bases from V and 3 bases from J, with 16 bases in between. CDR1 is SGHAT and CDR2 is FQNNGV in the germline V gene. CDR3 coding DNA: TGTGCCAGCACCGGACCGTCGAGCGGCTACGAGCAGTACTTC. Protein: CASTGPSSGYEQYF.

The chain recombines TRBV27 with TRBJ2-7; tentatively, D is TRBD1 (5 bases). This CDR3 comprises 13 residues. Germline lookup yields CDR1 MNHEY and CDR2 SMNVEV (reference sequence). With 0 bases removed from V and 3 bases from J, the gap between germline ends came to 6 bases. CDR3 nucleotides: TGTGCCAGCAGTTTATCGGACATCTACGAGCAGTACTTC. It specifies CASSLSDIYEQYF.

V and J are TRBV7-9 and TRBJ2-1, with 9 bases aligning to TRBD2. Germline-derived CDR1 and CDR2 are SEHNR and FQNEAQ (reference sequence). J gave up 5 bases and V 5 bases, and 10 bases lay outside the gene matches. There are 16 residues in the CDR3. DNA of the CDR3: TGTGCCAGCAGCGGCACGACTAGCGGCCGAGACAATGAGCAGTTCTTC. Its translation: CASSGTTSGRDNEQFF.

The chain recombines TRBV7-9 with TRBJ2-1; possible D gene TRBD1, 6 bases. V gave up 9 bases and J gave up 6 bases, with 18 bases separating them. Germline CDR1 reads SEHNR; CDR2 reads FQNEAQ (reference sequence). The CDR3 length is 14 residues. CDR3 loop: CASRQAILFNEQFF. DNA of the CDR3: TGTGCCAGTAGACAGGCGATCCTTTTCAATGAGCAGTTCTTC.

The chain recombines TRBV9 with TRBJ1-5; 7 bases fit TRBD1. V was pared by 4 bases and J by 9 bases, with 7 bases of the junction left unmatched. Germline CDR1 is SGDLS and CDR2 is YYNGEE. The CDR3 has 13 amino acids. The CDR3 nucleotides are TGTGCCAGCAGCCCCCGACGGACAGGGCCCCAGCATTTT. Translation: CASSPRRTGPQHF.

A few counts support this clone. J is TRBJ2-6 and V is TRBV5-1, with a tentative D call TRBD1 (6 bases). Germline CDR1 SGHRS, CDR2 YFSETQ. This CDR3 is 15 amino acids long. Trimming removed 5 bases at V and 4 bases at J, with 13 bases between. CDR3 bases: TGCGCCAGCAGAACTACAGGGTCCGGGGCCAACGTCCTGACTTTC. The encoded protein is CASRTTGSGANVLTF.

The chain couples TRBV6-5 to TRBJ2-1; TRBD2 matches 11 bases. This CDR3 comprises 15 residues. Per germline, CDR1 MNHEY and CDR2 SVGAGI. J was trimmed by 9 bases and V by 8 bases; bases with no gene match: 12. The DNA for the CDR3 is TGTGCCAGCGGATGGATAGCGGGGGGGCCAAGTGAGCAGTTCTTC. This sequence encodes CASGWIAGGPSEQFF.

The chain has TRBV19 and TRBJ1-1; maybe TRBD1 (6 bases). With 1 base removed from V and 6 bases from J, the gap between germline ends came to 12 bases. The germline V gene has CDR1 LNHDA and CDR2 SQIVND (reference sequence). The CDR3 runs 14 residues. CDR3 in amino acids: CASSIGGHFPEAFF. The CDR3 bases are TGTGCCAGTAGTATAGGGGGACATTTCCCTGAAGCTTTCTTT.

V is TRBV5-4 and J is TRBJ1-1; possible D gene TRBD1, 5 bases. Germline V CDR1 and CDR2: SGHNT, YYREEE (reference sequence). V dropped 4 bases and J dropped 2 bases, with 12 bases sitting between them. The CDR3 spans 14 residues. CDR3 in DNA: TGTGCCAGCAGCGCTACGACAGATAACACTGAAGCTTTCTTT. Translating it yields CASSATTDNTEAFF. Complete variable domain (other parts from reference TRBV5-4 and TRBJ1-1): ETGVTQSPTHLIKTRGQQVTLRCSSQSGHNTVSWYQQALGQGPQFIFQYYREEENGRGNFPPRFSGLQFPNYSSELNVNALELDDSALYLCASSATTDNTEAFFGQGTRLTVV.

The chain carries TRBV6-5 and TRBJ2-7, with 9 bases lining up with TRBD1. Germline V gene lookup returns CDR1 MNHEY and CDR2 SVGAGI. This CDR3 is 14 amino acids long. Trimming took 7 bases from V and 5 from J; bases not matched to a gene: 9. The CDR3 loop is CASNSGQGIHEQYF. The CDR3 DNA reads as TGTGCCAGCAATTCGGGACAGGGCATCCACGAGCAGTACTTC.

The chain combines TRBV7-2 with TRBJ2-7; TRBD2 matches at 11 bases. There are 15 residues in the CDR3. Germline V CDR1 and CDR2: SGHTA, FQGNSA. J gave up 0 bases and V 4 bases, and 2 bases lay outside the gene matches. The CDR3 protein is CASSWLAGGSYEQYF. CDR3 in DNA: TGTGCCAGCAGCTGGCTAGCGGGGGGCTCCTACGAGCAGTACTTC.

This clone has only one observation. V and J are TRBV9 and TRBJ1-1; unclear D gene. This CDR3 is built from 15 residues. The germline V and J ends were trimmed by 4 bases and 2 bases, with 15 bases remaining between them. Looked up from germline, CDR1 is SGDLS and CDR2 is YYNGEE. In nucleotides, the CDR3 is TGTGCCAGCAGCATTTCGGGCAGAACCAACACTGAAGCTTTCTTT. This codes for CASSISGRTNTEAFF.

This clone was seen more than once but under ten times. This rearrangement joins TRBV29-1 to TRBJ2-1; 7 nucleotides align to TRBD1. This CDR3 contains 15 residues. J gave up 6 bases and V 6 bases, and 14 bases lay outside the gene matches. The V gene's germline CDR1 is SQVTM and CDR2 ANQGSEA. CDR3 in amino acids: CSVLNRQGETNEQFF. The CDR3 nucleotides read TGCAGCGTCCTGAACCGACAGGGAGAGACCAATGAGCAGTTCTTC.